This paragraph reports one T cell receptor beta chain. Its antigen remains undetermined. No base qualities exist here, and no much larger clone lies one base off it. Taken with the paper, the label for time point translates to: about 28 days (+/-7) after the second vaccine dose. AZD1222 recipients given second doses at about 4 weeks or at about 12 weeks were pooled, since spike-specific TCR depth and breadth were not found to differ between the two schedules. Samples from vaccinated people were obtained from the UK trials COV001 and COV002, which included a single-blind randomized controlled phase 2/3 trial of AZD1222 (ChAdOx1 nCoV-19) in healthy adults. For TCRbeta chain sequencing, PBMC samples were collected from trial participants at day 0 and at day 28 after the second dose. V is cut by 7 bases and J by 3 bases, and the space between the germline ends is 19 bases. The germline V gene (reference sequence) yields MNHEY for CDR1 and SMNVEV for CDR2. Counted from cysteine to phenylalanine, this CDR3 has 16 amino acids. Just CDR3 DNA is preserved here, 48 bases in frame from base 1.

These data originate in a study of T cell responses to AZD1222 COVID-19 vaccine listed by TCRdb under 2021. Broadly, across the study: TCR sequencing covered more than 230 trial participants: roughly 200 given two doses of AZD1222 and about 26 given two doses of MenACWY control vaccine. Trial participants were enrolled into age subgroups of 18-55, 56-69 and 70-plus years, which contained about 160, 30 and 59 TCR-sequenced participants, respectively.

The CDR3 regions of human TCRbeta chains were analyzed by immunosequencing. The original pipeline was this. Repertoire TCRs were checked for matches against a reference library of SARS-CoV-2-specific TCRs that had been generated using the MIRA antigen-specificity platform. Breadth meant the fraction of unique TCRs that were SARS-CoV-2-associated, whereas depth meant the fraction of total T cells that were SARS-CoV-2-associated. Each spike-specific TCR was assigned to its reactive spike region and to a CD4 or CD8 class using the MIRA data. Log10-transformed breadth and depth values were compared by one-way ANOVA with Sidak's multiple comparisons tests. As stored in TCRdb, this immuneACCESS dataset retains in-frame rearrangements with V and J assigned. A fraction of the clones does not appear; measured against another copy, unresolved V genes explain less than half of the discrepancy, and the remainder lacks a known reason. The V and J calls and the clone size are those of that table, but D and trimming were determined from the DNA. The sample table records 95,000 or so clones; about 89% of these occur just once. The ten largest account for around 8.3% of the sample.

Here is what the overall study found, with its caveats: A significant rise in spike-specific TCR breadth and depth was observed after two AZD1222 doses relative to day 0 and relative to MenACWY recipients. Vaccine-associated CD4 TCRs spanned the whole spike protein, with dominant responses in regions 160-218 and 743-854. Because no samples from the day 14 peak response were available, repertoires could be characterized only after the peak T cell response. In the small 56-69-year group, the increase in depth fell short of significance, most likely because of low power. Conclusions about previously exposed vaccinees are limited because only a handful of AZD1222 recipients were SARS-CoV-2 seropositive at baseline. Nearly half of unique spike-specific TCRs reportedly recognized epitopes outside regions mutated in the B.1.351 and B.1.1.7 variants. Most participants were white British and females outnumbered males, and the authors suggested that clonal diversity may have been underestimated.

The sequence joins TRBV27 to TRBJ1-5; TRBD1 could be the D gene, as 5 bases match. The TCR was taken from an adult who received the AZD1222 COVID-19 vaccine. The sequences come from peripheral blood, collected 28 days after the second AZD1222 dose. The CDR3 reads CASTSLGGGVNQPQHF. In nucleotide form, the sequence is TGTGCCAGCACCTCTTTGGGGGGGGGAGTCAATCAGCCCCAGCATTTT.